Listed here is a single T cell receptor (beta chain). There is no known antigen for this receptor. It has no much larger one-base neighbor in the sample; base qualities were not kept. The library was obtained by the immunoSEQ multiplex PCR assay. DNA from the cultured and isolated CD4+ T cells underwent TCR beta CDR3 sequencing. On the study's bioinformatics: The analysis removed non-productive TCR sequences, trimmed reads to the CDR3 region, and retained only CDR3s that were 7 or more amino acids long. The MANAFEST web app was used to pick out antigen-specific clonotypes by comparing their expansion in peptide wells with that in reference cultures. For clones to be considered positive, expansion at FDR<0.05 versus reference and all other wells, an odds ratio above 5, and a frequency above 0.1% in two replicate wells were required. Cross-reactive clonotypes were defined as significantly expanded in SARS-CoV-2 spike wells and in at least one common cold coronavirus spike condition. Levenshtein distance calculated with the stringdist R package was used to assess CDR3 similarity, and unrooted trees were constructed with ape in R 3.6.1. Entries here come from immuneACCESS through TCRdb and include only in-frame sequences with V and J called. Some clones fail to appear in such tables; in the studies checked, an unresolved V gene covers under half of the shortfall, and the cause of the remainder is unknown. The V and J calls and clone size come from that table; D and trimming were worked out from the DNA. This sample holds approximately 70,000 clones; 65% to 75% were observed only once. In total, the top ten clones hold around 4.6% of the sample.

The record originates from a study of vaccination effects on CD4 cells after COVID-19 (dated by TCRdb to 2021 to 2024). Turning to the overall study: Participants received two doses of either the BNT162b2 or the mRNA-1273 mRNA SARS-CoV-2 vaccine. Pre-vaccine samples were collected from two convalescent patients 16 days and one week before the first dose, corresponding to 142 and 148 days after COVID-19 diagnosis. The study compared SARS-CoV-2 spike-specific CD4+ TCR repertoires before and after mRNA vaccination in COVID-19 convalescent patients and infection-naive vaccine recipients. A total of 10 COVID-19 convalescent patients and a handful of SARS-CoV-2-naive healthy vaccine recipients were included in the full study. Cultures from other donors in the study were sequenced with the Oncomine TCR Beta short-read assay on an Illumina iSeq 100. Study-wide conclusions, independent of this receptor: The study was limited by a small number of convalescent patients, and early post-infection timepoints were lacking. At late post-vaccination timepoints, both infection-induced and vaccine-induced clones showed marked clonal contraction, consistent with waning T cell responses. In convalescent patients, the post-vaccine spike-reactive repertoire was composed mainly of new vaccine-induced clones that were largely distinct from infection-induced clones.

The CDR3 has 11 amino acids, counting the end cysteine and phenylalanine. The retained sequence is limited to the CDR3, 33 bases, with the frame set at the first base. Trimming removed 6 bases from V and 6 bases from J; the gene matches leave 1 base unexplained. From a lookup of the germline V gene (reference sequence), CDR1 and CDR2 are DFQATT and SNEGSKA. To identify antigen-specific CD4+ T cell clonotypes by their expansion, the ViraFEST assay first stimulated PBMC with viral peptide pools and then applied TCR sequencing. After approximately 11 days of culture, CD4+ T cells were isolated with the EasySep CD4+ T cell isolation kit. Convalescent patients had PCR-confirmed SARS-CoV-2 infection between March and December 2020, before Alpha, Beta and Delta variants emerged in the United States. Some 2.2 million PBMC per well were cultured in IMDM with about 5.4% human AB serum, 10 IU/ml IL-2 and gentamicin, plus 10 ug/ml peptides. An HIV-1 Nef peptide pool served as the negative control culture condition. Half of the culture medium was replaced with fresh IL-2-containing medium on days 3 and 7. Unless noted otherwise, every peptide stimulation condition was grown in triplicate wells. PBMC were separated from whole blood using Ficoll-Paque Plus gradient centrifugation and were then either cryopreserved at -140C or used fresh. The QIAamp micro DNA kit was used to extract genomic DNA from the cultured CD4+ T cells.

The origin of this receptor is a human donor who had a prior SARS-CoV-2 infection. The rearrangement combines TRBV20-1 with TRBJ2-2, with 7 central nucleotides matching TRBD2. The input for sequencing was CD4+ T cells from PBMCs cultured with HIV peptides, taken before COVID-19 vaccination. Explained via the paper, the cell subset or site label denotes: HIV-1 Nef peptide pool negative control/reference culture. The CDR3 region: CSAGLAGELFF. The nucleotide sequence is TGCAGTGCAGGACTAGCCGGGGAGCTGTTTTTT.